The T cell receptor (beta chain) described here comes from a study of cytomegalovirus exposure and HLA in healthy donors. Study-level results: CMV antigen specificity was confirmed in vitro for a few CMV-associated chains.

The donors were part of the validation cohort of 95 to 150 subjects. That cohort was separate from the first cohort, which comprised under 750 subjects. Germline V gene sequence: CDR1 SGHAT, CDR2 FQNNGV. This CDR3 is 15 amino acids long. J gave up 10 bases and V 5 bases, and 9 bases lay outside the gene matches. Data came from immunoSEQ multiplex PCR; TCRdb stores just in-frame clones and leaves some out. The data hold 57,000 or so clones, with 96% observed a single time. Concerning this clone itself: Its specificity is unknown.

This sequence joins TRBV11-2 and TRBJ2-1; the match to TRBD2 covers 12 bases. The TCR was taken from a man younger than 35 in good health and CMV-seronegative. Sequenced material: PBMCs. The CDR3 sequence: CASSAGLAGSREQFF. The CDR3 DNA follows: TGTGCCAGCAGCGCGGGACTAGCGGGTAGTCGAGAGCAGTTCTTC.